A selection of T cell receptor beta chains follows, all from one sample in a study of human T cells and chemical hapten exposure. TCRdb itself ran the reads through MiXCR, one entry per CDR3 protein. Of about 120,000 distinct CDR3 sequences listed, 8.5% to 9% were seen once; the top ten hold 1.4%. The specimen was whole blood. Receptor source: a human donor in good health. Some clones in this sample may be carry-over from other donors' samples. Each CDR3 is given with its conserved first and last residue. Each record gives: clone size, D gene, V gene, J gene, CDR3 length, CDR3 DNA, CDR3 protein. The D gene is left open where the match is weak. Expanded clones are given a class, and other clones once, few, many or no size at all.

abundance: .
d_gene: .
v_gene: TRBV5-6
j_gene: TRBJ1-2
len: 15
CDR3nt: TGTGCCAGCAGCTCCTCACAGGCTCCTGTCTATGGCTACACCTTC
CDR3aa: CASSSSQAPVYGYTF

abundance: many
d_gene: .
v_gene: TRBV12-3/TRBV12-4
j_gene: TRBJ2-1
len: 12
CDR3nt: TGTGCCAGCAGTTTAGCGTTAAGAGAGCAGTTCTTC
CDR3aa: CASSLALREQFF

abundance: many
d_gene: .
v_gene: TRBV12-5
j_gene: TRBJ2-1
len: 16
CDR3nt: TGTGCTAGTGGAATGGGCGGGGCGGCTTCCTACAATGAGCAGTTCTTC
CDR3aa: CASGMGGAASYNEQFF

abundance: many
d_gene: TRBD1
v_gene: TRBV5-5
j_gene: TRBJ1-2
len: 15
CDR3nt: TGTGCCAGCAGCTTGGTCGATGGACAGGGGGGAGGCTACACCTTC
CDR3aa: CASSLVDGQGGGYTF

abundance: few
d_gene: .
v_gene: TRBV28
j_gene: TRBJ2-5
len: 13
CDR3nt: TGTGCCAGCAGACTTGGGACAAAAGAGACCCAGTACTTC
CDR3aa: CASRLGTKETQYF

abundance: many
d_gene: .
v_gene: TRBV6-5
j_gene: TRBJ2-7
len: 13
CDR3nt: TGTGCCAGCAGTTACGGCAGGAACTACGAGCAGTACTTC
CDR3aa: CASSYGRNYEQYF

abundance: .
d_gene: .
v_gene: TRBV10-3
j_gene: TRBJ2-2
len: 16
CDR3nt: TGTGCCGTCCGTATATTGTGGGGGATGAACACCGGGGAGCTGTTTTTT
CDR3aa: CAVRILWGMNTGELFF

abundance: few
d_gene: .
v_gene: TRBV6-1
j_gene: TRBJ2-3
len: 16
CDR3nt: TGTGCCAGCTGGACAGGAGGGCGGGAAGACACAGATACGCAGTATTTT
CDR3aa: CASWTGGREDTDTQYF

abundance: many
d_gene: TRBD1
v_gene: TRBV6-6
j_gene: TRBJ2-1
len: 15
CDR3nt: TGTGCCAGCAGCCCGAACAGGGGGGCCTACAATGAGCAGTTCTTC
CDR3aa: CASSPNRGAYNEQFF

abundance: many
d_gene: .
v_gene: TRBV6-2/TRBV6-3
j_gene: TRBJ1-1
len: 11
CDR3nt: TGTGCCAGCAGTATGGGTACTGAAGCTTTCTTT
CDR3aa: CASSMGTEAFF

abundance: .
d_gene: .
v_gene: TRBV5-1
j_gene: TRBJ2-1
len: 14
CDR3nt: TGCGCCAGCAACCCCGTTGAGCCCTACAATGAGCAGTTCTTC
CDR3aa: CASNPVEPYNEQFF

abundance: .
d_gene: .
v_gene: TRBV28
j_gene: TRBJ2-4
len: 11
CDR3nt: TGTGCCAGCATTAGGGCGTGCATTCAGTACTTC
CDR3aa: CASIRACIQYF

abundance: many
d_gene: .
v_gene: TRBV7-9
j_gene: TRBJ2-7
len: 14
CDR3nt: TGTGCCAGCAGCTTACAGGGGCGTTCCTACGAGCAGTACTTC
CDR3aa: CASSLQGRSYEQYF

abundance: .
d_gene: .
v_gene: TRBV2
j_gene: TRBJ2-5
len: 16
CDR3nt: TGTGCCAACCGAAGGGGAGCAGGGGCCCACGAAGAGACCCAGTACTTC
CDR3aa: CANRRGAGAHEETQYF

abundance: .
d_gene: .
v_gene: TRBV5-1
j_gene: TRBJ2-1
len: 16
CDR3nt: TGCGCCAGCAGCTTGGCCGAGAGGGAGCCCTACAATGAGCAGTTCTTC
CDR3aa: CASSLAEREPYNEQFF

abundance: many
d_gene: .
v_gene: TRBV10-1
j_gene: TRBJ2-3
len: 14
CDR3nt: TGCGCCAGCAGTGAGGGGGGGCTCGCAGATACGCAGTATTTT
CDR3aa: CASSEGGLADTQYF

abundance: few
d_gene: .
v_gene: TRBV12-3/TRBV12-4
j_gene: TRBJ2-7
len: 13
CDR3nt: TGTGCCAGAGACAGTCCCCCCGAAGAGGCCCAGTACTTC
CDR3aa: CARDSPPEEAQYF

abundance: .
d_gene: .
v_gene: TRBV9
j_gene: TRBJ1-3
len: 16
CDR3nt: TGTGCCAGCAGCGTAGCGGGGTTGGTGGCTGGAAACACCATATATTTT
CDR3aa: CASSVAGLVAGNTIYF

abundance: few
d_gene: TRBD2
v_gene: TRBV24-1
j_gene: TRBJ2-1
len: 15
CDR3nt: TGTGCCACCAGTGGGACTAGCGGGAGCGGCAATGAGCAGTTCTTC
CDR3aa: CATSGTSGSGNEQFF

abundance: few
d_gene: .
v_gene: TRBV7-2
j_gene: TRBJ2-7
len: 13
CDR3nt: TGTGCCAGCAGCGTGGACCCAGCCTACGAGCAGTACTTC
CDR3aa: CASSVDPAYEQYF

abundance: few
d_gene: TRBD1
v_gene: TRBV5-1
j_gene: TRBJ2-1
len: 21
CDR3nt: TGCGCCAGCAGCTTGGGGGCCGGGACAGGGGATCCCAGACGCTCCTACAATGAGCAGTTCTTC
CDR3aa: CASSLGAGTGDPRRSYNEQFF

abundance: many
d_gene: TRBD2
v_gene: TRBV6-1
j_gene: TRBJ2-1
len: 15
CDR3nt: TGTGCCAGCAGTGAACGTCTAGCGGGAGGCAATGAGCAGTTCTTC
CDR3aa: CASSERLAGGNEQFF

abundance: many
d_gene: .
v_gene: TRBV10-3
j_gene: TRBJ1-1
len: 15
CDR3nt: TGTGCCATCAGTGAGTTGGGGCAGGGGAACACTGAAGCTTTCTTT
CDR3aa: CAISELGQGNTEAFF

abundance: .
d_gene: .
v_gene: TRBV29-1
j_gene: TRBJ2-5
len: 13
CDR3nt: TGCAGCGTTGTGGGGGTGTACCAAGAGACCCAGTACTTC
CDR3aa: CSVVGVYQETQYF

abundance: many
d_gene: .
v_gene: TRBV20-1
j_gene: TRBJ2-2
len: 17
CDR3nt: TGCAGTGCTAGTCCGGGCCTTGGGAGGATGAACACCGGGGAGCTGTTTTTT
CDR3aa: CSASPGLGRMNTGELFF

abundance: .
d_gene: .
v_gene: TRBV3-1
j_gene: TRBJ1-2
len: 16
CDR3nt: TGTGCCAGCAGCCGGCTGACAGGAGACTCTAACTATGGCTACACCTTC
CDR3aa: CASSRLTGDSNYGYTF

abundance: .
d_gene: .
v_gene: TRBV5-6
j_gene: TRBJ2-7
len: 15
CDR3nt: TGTGCCAGCAGCTTATCGCCGGGCAGCTCCTACGAGCAGTACTTC
CDR3aa: CASSLSPGSSYEQYF

abundance: many
d_gene: TRBD2
v_gene: TRBV7-8
j_gene: TRBJ2-1
len: 13
CDR3nt: TGTGCCAGCAGCTCGCTACTAGCGAATGAGCAGTTCTTC
CDR3aa: CASSSLLANEQFF

abundance: .
d_gene: .
v_gene: TRBV5-4
j_gene: TRBJ1-1
len: 16
CDR3nt: TGTGCCAGCAGCTTGTTATTTTTACAGAAGAACACTGAAGCTTTCTTT
CDR3aa: CASSLLFLQKNTEAFF

abundance: few
d_gene: TRBD1
v_gene: TRBV7-2
j_gene: TRBJ1-2
len: 13
CDR3nt: TGTGCCAGCAGCAAAAGGACAGGAGAAGGCTACACCTTC
CDR3aa: CASSKRTGEGYTF